The sequence of this T cell receptor (beta chain) was determined in a study of cytomegalovirus exposure and HLA in healthy donors. Study summary: About 83 million unique TCRs from HLA-typed donors made up an early data release. Study-wide results and caveats: Later analysis showed most CMV-associated TCR beta chains appearing HLA-restricted.

Concerning this clone itself: Its specificity is not known.

The V end lost 4 bases, the J end lost 2 bases, and 22 bases lay between the germline ends. CDR3 size: 18 residues. Looked up from germline, CDR1 is MGHRA and CDR2 is YSYEKL. The PCR ran on 60 Vbeta and 13 Jbeta primers. Some clones are missing from TCRdb's copy, which holds only in-frame ones; the method was immunoSEQ multiplex PCR. The repertoire consists of more than 90,000 clones, with 75% to 85% occurring once and the leading ten covering around 3%. Material for sequencing was PBMCs. The origin of this receptor is a woman aged 18-35 years in good health and CMV-seropositive. The chain couples TRBV4-1 to TRBJ2-3, with a tentative D call TRBD2 (5 bases). The CDR3 DNA reads TGCGCCAGCAGCCGGGATTGGACTTTTTTGGGGAACACAGATACGCAGTATTTT. This encodes CASSRDWTFLGNTDTQYF.